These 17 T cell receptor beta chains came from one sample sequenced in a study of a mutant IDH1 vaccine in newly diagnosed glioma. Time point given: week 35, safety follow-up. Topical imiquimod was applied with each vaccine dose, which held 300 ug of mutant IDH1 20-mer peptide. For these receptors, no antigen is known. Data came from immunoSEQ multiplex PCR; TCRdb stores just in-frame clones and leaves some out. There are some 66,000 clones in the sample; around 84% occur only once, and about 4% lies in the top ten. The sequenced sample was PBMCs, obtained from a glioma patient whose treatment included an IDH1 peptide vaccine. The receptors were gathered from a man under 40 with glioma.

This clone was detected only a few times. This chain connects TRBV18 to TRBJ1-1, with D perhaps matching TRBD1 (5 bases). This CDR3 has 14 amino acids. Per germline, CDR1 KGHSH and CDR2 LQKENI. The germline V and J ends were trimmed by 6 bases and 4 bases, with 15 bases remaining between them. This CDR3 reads CASSQGRRGTEAFF. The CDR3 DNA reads TGTGCCAGCTCCCAAGGCAGGAGGGGCACTGAAGCTTTCTTT.

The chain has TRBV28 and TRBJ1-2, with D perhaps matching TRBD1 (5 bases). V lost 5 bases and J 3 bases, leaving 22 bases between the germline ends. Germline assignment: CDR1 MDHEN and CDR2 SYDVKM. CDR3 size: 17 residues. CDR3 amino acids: CASSPAGTGRGDYGYTF. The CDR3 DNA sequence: TGTGCCAGCAGTCCTGCCGGGACTGGACGTGGCGACTATGGCTACACCTTC.

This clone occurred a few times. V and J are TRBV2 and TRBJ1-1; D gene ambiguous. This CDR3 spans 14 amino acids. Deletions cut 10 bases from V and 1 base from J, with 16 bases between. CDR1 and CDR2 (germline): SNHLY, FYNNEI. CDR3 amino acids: CATTLGIANTEAFF. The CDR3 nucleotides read TGTGCCACCACATTAGGGATTGCGAACACTGAAGCTTTCTTT.

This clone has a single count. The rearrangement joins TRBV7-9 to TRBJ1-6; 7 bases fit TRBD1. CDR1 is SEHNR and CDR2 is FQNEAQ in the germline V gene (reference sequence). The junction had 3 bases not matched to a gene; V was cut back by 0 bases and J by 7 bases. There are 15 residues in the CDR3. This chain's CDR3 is CASSLAGQRNSPLHF. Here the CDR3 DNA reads TGTGCCAGCAGCTTAGCGGGACAGCGGAATTCACCCCTCCACTTT.

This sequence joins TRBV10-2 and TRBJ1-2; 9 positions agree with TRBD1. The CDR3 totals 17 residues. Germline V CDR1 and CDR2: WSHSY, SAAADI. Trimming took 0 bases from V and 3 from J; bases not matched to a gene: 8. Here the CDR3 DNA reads TGCGCCAGCAGTGAGTCTATAACAGGGGGCGCTTACTATGGCTACACCTTC. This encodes CASSESITGGAYYGYTF.

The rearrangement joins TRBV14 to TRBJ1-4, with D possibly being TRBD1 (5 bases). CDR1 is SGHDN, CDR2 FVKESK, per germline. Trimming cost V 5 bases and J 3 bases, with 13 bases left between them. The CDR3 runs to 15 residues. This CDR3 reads CASSVNRRPNEKLFF. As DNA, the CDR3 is TGTGCCAGCAGCGTCAACAGGAGACCTAATGAAAAACTGTTTTTT.

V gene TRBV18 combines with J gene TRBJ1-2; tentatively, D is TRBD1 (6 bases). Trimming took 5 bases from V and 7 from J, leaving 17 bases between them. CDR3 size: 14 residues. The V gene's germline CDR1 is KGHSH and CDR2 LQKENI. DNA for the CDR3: TGTGCCAGCTCAAACACAGGACAGCTTGGTGGCTACACCTTC. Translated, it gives CASSNTGQLGGYTF.

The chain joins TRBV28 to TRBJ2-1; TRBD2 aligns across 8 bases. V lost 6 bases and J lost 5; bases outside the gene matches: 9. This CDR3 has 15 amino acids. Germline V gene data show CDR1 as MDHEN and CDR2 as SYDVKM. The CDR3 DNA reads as TGTGCCAGCAGCGCCCCGGGACTAGGCAACAATGAGCAGTTCTTC. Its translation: CASSAPGLGNNEQFF.

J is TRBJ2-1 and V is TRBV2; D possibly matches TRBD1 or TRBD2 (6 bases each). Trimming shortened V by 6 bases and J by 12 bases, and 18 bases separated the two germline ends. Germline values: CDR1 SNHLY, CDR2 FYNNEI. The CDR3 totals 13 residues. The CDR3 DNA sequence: TGTGCCAGCAGCGGGGGCCCGTCAGCAAGGCAGTTCTTC. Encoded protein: CASSGGPSARQFF.

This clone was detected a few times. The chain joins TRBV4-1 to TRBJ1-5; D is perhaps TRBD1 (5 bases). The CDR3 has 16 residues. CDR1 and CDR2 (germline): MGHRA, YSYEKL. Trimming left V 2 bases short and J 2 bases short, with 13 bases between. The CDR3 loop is CASSQQGVSGNQPQHF. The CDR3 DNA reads TGCGCCAGCAGCCAACAGGGTGTGTCGGGCAATCAGCCCCAGCATTTT.

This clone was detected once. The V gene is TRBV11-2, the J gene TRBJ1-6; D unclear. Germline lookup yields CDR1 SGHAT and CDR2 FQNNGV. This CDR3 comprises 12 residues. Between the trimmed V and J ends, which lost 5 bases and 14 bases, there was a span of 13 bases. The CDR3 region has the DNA TGTGCCAGCAGCCGAGAGTCTGGGACCCTCCACTTT. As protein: CASSRESGTLHF.

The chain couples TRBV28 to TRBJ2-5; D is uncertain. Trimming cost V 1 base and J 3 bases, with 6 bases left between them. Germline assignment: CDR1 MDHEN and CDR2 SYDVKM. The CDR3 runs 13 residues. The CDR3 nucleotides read TGTGCCAGCAGTTTATTAATAGAAGAGACCCAGTACTTC. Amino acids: CASSLLIEETQYF.

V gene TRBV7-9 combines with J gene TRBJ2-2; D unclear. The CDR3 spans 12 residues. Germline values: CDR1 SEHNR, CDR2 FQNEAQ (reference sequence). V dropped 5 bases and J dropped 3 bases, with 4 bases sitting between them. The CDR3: CASSHDTGELFF. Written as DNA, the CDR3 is TGTGCCAGCAGCCATGACACCGGGGAGCTGTTTTTT.

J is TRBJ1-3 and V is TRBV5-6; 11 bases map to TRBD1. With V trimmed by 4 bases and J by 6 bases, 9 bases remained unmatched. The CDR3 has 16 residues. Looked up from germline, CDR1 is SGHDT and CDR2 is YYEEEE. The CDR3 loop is CASSPGTGGSANTIYF. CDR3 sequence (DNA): TGTGCCAGCAGCCCGGGGACAGGGGGATCGGCAAACACCATATATTTT.

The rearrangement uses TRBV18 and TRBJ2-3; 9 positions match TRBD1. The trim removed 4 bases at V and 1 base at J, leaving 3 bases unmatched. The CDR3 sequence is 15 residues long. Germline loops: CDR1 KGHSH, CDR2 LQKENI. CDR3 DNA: TGTGCCAGCTCACTTGGACAGGGGCGCACAGATACGCAGTATTTT. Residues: CASSLGQGRTDTQYF.

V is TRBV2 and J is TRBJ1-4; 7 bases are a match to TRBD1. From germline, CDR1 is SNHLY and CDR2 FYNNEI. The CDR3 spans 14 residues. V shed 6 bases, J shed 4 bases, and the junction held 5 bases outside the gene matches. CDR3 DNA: TGTGCCAGCAGCGTGGGACAGAGTAATGAAAAACTGTTTTTT. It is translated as CASSVGQSNEKLFF.

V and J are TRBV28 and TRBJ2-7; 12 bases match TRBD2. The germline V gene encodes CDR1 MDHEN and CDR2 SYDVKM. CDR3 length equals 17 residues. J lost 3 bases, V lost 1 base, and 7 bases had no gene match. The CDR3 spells CASSLSLAGGPDYEQYF. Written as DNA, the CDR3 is TGTGCCAGCAGTTTATCCCTAGCGGGGGGGCCGGACTACGAGCAGTACTTC.